This TCR beta chain was identified during a study of molecular identifiers for immune sequencing clone quantification. Findings and caveats of the study: In CMV-specific effectors, clones above 20 copies held over 99% of molecules; naive, under 1%.

A CD8+CD4-CCR7+CD45RA+ phenotype served as the sorting definition for naive CD8 T cells. This clonotype was observed at least ten times. Its specificity is not known. CDR3 length: 17 amino acids. V was shortened by 4 bases and J by 2 bases, with 19 bases between the two germline ends. Germline-derived CDR1 and CDR2 are MGHRA and YSYEKL. MiXCR, applied by TCRdb to the PCR reads, yields one record per CDR3 protein. The sample has a few hundred thousand distinct CDR3 sequences, around 25% seen once. This sequence originates from a human donor in good health. Some libraries in this study had Jurkat cell RNA spiked in. The chain employs TRBV4-1 and TRBJ2-3; a weak D match, TRBD2 (6 bases). Source material: naive CD8+ T cells from blood, with Jurkat cell RNA spiked in. Subset given: FACS-sorted CD8+CD4-CCR7+CD45RA+ naive T cells. CDR3 residues: CASSRAWRVGVTDTQYF. The CDR3 DNA sequence: TGCGCCAGCAGCCGGGCCTGGAGGGTTGGTGTCACAGATACGCAGTATTTT.